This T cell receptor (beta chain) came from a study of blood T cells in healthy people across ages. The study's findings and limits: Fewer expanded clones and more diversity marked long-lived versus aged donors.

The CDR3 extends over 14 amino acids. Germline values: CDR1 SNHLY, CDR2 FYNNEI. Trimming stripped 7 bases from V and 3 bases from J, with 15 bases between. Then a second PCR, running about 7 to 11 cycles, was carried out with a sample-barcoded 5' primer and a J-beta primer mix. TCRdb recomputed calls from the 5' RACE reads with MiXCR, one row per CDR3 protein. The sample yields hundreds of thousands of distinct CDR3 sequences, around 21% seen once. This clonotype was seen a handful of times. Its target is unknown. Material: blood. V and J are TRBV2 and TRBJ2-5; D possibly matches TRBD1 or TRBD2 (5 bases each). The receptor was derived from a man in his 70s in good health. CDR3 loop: CASNRGREKETQYF. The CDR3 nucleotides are TGTGCCAGCAACCGGGGCAGGGAAAAAGAGACCCAGTACTTC.